What follows is one T cell receptor beta chain and its context. The data are from a study of cytomegalovirus exposure and HLA in healthy donors. Germline V gives CDR1 LGHNT, CDR2 FRNRAP. The CDR3 is made up of 13 amino acids. Trimming took 5 bases from V and 3 from J; bases not matched to a gene: 0. PCR employed 60 Vbeta and 13 Jbeta primers. Sequencing used immunoSEQ multiplex PCR; TCRdb keeps in-frame clones, though not all of them. The top ten clones hold 3.6% of a sample with 36,000 or so clones, roughly 88% of them seen once. Material: PBMCs. The receptor was derived from a woman aged 18-29 years in good health and CMV-seronegative. The chain uses TRBV12-5 and TRBJ2-1; TRBD2 agrees at 8 bases. DNA for the CDR3: TGTGCTAGTGGTAGCGGGGGCTACAATGAGCAGTTCTTC. This gives the protein CASGSGGYNEQFF.